This T cell receptor (beta chain) derives from a study of vaccination and CD4 T cells after COVID-19. With the Oncomine TCR Beta short-read assay, DNA from cultured CD4+ T cells was sequenced. Each CDR3 protein gets one entry after TCRdb re-called the PCR reads with MiXCR. Of more than 15,000 distinct CDR3 sequences in the sample, around 43% were seen once. Trimming shortened V by 0 bases and J by 0 bases, and 6 bases separated the two germline ends. The CDR3 totals 14 residues. CDR1 and CDR2 from the germline V gene are SGHKS and YYEKEE (reference sequence). Treatment denoted: roughly nine-day PBMC culture with coronavirus spike peptide pools or control peptides (ViraFEST assay). About this clonotype itself: Its antigen is still unknown.

The sequences come from CD4+ T cells from blood, cultured in vitro, collected before SARS-CoV-2 vaccination. This clonotype was sampled from a human donor who had recovered from COVID-19. J is TRBJ1-1 and V is TRBV5-5; D gene unclear. The CDR3 protein is CASSLAPVNTEAFF. The CDR3 region has the DNA TGTGCCAGCAGCTTGGCCCCGGTGAACACTGAAGCTTTCTTT.